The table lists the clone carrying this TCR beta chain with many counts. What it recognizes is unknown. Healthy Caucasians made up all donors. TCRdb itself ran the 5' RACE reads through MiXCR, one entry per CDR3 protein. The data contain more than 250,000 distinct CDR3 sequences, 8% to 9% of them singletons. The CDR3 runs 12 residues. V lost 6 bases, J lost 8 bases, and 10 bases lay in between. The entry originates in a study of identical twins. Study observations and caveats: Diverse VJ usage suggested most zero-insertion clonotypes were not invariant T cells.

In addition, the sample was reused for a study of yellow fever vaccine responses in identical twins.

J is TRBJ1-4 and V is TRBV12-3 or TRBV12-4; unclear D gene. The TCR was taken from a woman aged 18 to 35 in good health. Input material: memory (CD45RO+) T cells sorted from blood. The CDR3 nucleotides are TGTGCCAGCAGCCCTGCATCCGAAAAACTGTTTTTT. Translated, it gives CASSPASEKLFF.